Reported below is one TCR beta chain. Its antigen is currently unknown. Vbeta (60) and Jbeta (13) primers were used in the PCR. Method: immunoSEQ multiplex PCR; TCRdb's copy keeps in-frame clones and lacks some. The top ten clones hold 2.3% of a sample with about 91,000 clones, 60% to 65% of them seen once. The length of the CDR3 is 15 residues. The V gene lost 4 bases and the J gene lost 1 base, with 12 bases spanning the gap. Germline V gene data show CDR1 as LGHNA and CDR2 as YNFKEQ. The data derive from a study of cytomegalovirus exposure and HLA in healthy donors. Findings of the study overall: An analysis was carried out at a later point. It showed that HLA-associated TCR beta chains were more clonally expanded than equally common non-associated chains. In a later analysis, at a false discovery rate of 0.05, roughly 18,000 TCR beta sequences were associated with HLA alleles. Earlier results showed most TCR beta V segments being productive about 87% or about 30% of the time.

Material: PBMCs. This receptor was taken from a human donor in good health. The chain has TRBV4-2 and TRBJ2-3; possible D gene TRBD2, 6 bases. The DNA of the CDR3 is TGTGCCAGCAGCCCCTCGGGCGGGGGCACAGATACGCAGTATTTT. Amino acids: CASSPSGGGTDTQYF.